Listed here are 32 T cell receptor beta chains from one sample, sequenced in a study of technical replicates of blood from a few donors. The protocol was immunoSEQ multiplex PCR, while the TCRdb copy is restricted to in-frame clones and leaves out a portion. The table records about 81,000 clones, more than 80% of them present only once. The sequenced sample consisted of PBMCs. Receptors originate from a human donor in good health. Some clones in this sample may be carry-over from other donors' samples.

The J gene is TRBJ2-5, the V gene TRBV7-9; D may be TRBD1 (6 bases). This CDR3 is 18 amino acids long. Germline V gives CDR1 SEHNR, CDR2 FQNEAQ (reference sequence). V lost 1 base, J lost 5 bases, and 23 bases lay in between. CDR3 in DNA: TGTGCCAGCAGCTTAGATCCCCCCAGGGGCTTAACCCGGGAGACCCAGTACTTC. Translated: CASSLDPPRGLTRETQYF.

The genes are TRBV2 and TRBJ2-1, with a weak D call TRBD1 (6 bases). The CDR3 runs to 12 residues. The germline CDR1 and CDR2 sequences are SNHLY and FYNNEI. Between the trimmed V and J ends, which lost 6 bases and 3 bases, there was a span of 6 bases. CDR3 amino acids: CASRGGYNEQFF. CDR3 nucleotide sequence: TGTGCCAGCAGAGGGGGCTACAATGAGCAGTTCTTC. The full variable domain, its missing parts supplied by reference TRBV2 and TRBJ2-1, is EPEVTQTPSHQVTQMGQEVILRCVPISNHLYFYWYRQILGQKVEFLVSFYNNEISEKSEIFDDQFSVERPDGSNFTLKIRSTKLEDSAMYFCASRGGYNEQFFGPGTRLTVL.

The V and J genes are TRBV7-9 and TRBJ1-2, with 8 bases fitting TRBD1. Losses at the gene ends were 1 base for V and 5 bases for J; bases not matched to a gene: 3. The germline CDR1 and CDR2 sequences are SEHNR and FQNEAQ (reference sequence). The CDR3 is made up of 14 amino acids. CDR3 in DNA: TGTGCCAGCAGCTTAGGGGGACAGGCATATGGCTACACCTTC. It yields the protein CASSLGGQAYGYTF.

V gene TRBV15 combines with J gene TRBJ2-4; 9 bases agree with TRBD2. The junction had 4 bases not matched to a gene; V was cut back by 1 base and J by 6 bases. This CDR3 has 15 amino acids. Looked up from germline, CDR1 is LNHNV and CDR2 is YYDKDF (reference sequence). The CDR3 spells CATSRAGLAVNIQYF. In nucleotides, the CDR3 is TGTGCCACCAGCAGAGCGGGACTAGCAGTAAACATTCAGTACTTC.

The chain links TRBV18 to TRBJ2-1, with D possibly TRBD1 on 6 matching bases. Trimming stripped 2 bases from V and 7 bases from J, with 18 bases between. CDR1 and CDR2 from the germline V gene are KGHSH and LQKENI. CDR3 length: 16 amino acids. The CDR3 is CASSPFPGQKGNEQFF. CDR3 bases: TGTGCCAGCTCACCATTCCCGGGACAAAAGGGAAATGAGCAGTTCTTC.

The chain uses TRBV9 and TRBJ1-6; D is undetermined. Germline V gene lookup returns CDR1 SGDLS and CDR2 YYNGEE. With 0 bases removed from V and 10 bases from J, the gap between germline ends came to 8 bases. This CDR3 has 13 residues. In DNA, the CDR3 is TGTGCCAGCAGCGTAGGGACTTGGTCACCCCTCCACTTT. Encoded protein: CASSVGTWSPLHF.

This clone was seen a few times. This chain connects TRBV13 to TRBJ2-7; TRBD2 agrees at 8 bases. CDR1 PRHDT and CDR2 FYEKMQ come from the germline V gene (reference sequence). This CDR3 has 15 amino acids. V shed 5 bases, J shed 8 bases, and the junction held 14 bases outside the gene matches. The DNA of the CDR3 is TGTGCCAGCAGCCCAGGCAGCGGGCGGGGGGAACAGCAGTACTTC. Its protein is CASSPGSGRGEQQYF.

CDR3 DNA: TGCGCCAGCAGCCAACCGGGACTAGCGGAATACGAGCAGTACTTC. This translates into CASSQPGLAEYEQYF. The chain joins TRBV4-1 to TRBJ2-7; 11 bases fit TRBD2. V lost 2 bases, J lost 4 bases, and 4 bases stayed unmatched. The length of the CDR3 is 15 residues. The germline V gene has CDR1 MGHRA and CDR2 YSYEKL.

The CDR3: CASSLWAGVLNTEAFF. DNA of the CDR3: TGTGCCAGCAGTTTATGGGCGGGGGTCCTGAACACTGAAGCTTTCTTT. The chain carries TRBV27 and TRBJ1-1, with D tentatively TRBD1 (5 bases). V lost 1 base and J lost 0, with 12 bases in between. There are 16 residues in the CDR3. Per the germline V gene, CDR1 is MNHEY and CDR2 is SMNVEV (reference sequence).

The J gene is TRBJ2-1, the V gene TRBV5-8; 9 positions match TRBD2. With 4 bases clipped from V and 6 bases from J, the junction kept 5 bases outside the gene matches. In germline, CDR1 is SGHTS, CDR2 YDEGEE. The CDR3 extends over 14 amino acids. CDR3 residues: CASSVPGLANEQFF. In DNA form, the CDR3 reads TGTGCCAGCAGCGTGCCGGGACTAGCCAATGAGCAGTTCTTC.

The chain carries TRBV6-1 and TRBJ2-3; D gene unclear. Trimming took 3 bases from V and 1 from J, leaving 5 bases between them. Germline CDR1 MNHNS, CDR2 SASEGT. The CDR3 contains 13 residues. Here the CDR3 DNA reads TGTGCCAGCAGTGACCCAGGCACAGATACGCAGTATTTT. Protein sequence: CASSDPGTDTQYF.

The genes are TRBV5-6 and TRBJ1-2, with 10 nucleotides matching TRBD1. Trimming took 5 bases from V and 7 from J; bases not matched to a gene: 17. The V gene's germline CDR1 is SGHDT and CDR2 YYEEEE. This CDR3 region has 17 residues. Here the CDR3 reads CASRITGGTGVFRGYTF. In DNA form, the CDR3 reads TGTGCCAGCAGGATCACCGGAGGGACAGGGGTTTTCCGTGGCTACACCTTC.

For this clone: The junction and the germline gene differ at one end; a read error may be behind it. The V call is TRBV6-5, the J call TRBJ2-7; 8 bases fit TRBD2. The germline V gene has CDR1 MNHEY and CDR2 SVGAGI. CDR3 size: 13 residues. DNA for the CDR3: TGTGCCAGCAGTTACTATGTGGGGACTAGGGAGGCGTTC. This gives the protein CASSYYVGTREAF.

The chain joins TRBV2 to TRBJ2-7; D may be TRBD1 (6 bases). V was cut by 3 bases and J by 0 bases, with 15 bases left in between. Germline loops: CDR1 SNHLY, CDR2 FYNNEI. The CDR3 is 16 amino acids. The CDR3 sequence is CASSDADRSISYEQYF. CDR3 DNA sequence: TGTGCCAGCAGTGATGCGGACAGATCCATCTCCTACGAGCAGTACTTC.

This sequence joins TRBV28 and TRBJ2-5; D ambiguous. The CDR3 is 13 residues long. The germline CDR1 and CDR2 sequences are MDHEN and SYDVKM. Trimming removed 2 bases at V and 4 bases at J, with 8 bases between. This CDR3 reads CASSLPSTETQYF. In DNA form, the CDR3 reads TGTGCCAGCAGTTTACCTAGTACAGAGACCCAGTACTTC.

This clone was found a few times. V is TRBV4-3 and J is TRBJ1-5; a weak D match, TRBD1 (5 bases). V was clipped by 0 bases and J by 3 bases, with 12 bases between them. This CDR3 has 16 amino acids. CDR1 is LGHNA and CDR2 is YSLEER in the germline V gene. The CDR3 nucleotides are TGCGCCAGCAGCCAAGATCTAGGGGATAACAATCAGCCCCAGCATTTT. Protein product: CASSQDLGDNNQPQHF.

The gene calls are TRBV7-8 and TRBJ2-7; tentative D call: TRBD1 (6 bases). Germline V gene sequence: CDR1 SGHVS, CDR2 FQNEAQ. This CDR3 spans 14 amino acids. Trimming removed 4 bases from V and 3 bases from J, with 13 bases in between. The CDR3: CASSSRDIFYEQYF. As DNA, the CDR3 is TGTGCCAGCAGCTCCCGGGACATATTCTACGAGCAGTACTTC.

CDR3 residues: CASSVGQGKETQYF. In DNA, the CDR3 is TGTGCCAGCAGCGTAGGACAGGGTAAAGAGACCCAGTACTTC. The gene calls are TRBV9 and TRBJ2-5, with 7 bases fitting TRBD1. V lost 0 bases to trimming and J lost 3 bases; unmatched junction nucleotides: 2. Germline CDR1 is SGDLS and CDR2 is YYNGEE. The CDR3 has 14 amino acids.

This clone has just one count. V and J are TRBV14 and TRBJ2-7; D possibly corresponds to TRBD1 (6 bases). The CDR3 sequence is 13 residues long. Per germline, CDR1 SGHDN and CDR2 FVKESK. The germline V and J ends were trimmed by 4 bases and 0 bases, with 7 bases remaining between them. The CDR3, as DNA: TGTGCCAGCAGCCGGACAGTCTCCTACGAGCAGTACTTC. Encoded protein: CASSRTVSYEQYF.

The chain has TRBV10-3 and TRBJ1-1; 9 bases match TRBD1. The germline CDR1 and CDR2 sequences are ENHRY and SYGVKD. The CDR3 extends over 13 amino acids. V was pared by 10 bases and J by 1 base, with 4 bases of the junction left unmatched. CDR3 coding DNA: TGTGCCACCAGACAGGGGGAGAACACTGAAGCTTTCTTT. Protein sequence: CATRQGENTEAFF.

In DNA form, the CDR3 reads TGTGCCAGTCGCGGGGTAGCGGGAGCCTACAATGAGCAGTTCTTC. Its translation is CASRGVAGAYNEQFF. The chain is built from TRBV19 and TRBJ2-1; 9 bases agree with TRBD2. Germline V gene sequence: CDR1 LNHDA, CDR2 SQIVND (reference sequence). CDR3 length: 15 residues. Trimming removed 8 bases from V and 2 bases from J; junction bases left unmatched: 7.

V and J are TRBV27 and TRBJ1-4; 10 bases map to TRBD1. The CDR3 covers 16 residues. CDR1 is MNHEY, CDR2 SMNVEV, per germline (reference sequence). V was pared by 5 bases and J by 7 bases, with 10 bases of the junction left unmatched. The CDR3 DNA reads TGTGCCAGCAGTGCAAAGACAGGGGGCCACGGTGAAAAACTGTTTTTT. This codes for CASSAKTGGHGEKLFF.

CDR3 sequence (DNA): TGTGCCAGCAGTTTCTCGCCTAGCCGTTCCTACGAGCAGTACTTC. It specifies CASSFSPSRSYEQYF. The chain employs TRBV27 and TRBJ2-7; a possible D gene is TRBD2 (5 bases). Trimming cost V 3 bases and J 1 base, with 13 bases left between them. This CDR3 region has 15 residues. CDR1 is MNHEY, CDR2 SMNVEV, per germline (reference sequence).

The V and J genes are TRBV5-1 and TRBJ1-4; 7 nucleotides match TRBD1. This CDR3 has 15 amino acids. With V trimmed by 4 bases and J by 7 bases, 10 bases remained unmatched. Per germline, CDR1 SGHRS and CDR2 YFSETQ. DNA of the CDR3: TGCGCCAGCAGCCCCCGACAGGGTAATGCTGAAAAACTGTTTTTT. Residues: CASSPRQGNAEKLFF.

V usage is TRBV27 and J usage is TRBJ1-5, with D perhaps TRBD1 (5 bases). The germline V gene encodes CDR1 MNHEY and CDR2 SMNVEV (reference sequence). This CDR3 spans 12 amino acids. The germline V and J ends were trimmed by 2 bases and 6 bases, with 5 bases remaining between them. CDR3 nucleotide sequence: TGTGCCAGCAGTTTAACAGGTCAGCCCCAGCATTTT. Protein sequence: CASSLTGQPQHF.

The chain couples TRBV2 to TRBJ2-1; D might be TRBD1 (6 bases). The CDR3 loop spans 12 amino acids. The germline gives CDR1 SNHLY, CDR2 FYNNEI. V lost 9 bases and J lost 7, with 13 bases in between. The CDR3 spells CARGGRQNEQFF. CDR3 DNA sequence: TGTGCCAGAGGGGGTAGGCAGAATGAGCAGTTCTTC.

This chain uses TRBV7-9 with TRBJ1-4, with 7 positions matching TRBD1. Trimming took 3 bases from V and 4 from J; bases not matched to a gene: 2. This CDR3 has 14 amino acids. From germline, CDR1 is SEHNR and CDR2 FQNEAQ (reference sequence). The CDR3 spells CASSFDRVNEKLFF. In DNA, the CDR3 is TGTGCCAGCAGCTTTGACAGGGTTAATGAAAAACTGTTTTTT.

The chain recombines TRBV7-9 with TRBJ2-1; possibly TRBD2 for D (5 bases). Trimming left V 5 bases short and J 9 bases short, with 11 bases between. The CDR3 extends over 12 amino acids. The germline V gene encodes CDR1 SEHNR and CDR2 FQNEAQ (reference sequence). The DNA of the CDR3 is TGTGCCAGCAGCCCCCTAGGAGGTGAGCAGTTCTTC. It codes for CASSPLGGEQFF.

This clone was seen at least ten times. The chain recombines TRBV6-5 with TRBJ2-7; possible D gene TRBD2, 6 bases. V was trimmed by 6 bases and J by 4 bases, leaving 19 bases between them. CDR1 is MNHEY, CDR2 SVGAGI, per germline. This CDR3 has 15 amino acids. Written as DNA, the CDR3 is TGTGCCAGCAGGTATCTGCAGGGAGGCTCGTACGAGCAGTACTTC. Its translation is CASRYLQGGSYEQYF.

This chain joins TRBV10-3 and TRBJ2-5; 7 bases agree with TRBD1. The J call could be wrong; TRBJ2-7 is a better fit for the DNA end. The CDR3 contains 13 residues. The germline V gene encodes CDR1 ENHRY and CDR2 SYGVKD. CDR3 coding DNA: TGTGCCATCGGAGACAGGGAACTCTACGAGCAGTACTTC. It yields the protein CAIGDRELYEQYF.

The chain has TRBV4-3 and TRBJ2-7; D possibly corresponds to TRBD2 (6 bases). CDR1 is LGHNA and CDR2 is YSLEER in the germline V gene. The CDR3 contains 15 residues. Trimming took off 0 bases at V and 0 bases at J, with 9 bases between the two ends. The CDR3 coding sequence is TGCGCCAGCAGCCAAGATGCGGGGAGCTCCTACGAGCAGTACTTC. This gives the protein CASSQDAGSSYEQYF.

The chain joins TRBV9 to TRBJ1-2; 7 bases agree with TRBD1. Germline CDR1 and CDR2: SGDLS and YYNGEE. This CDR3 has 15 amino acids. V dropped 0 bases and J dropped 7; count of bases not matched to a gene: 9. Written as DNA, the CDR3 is TGTGCCAGCAGCGTAGCTGACAGGGCCGGTAGTGGCTACACCTTC. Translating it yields CASSVADRAGSGYTF.